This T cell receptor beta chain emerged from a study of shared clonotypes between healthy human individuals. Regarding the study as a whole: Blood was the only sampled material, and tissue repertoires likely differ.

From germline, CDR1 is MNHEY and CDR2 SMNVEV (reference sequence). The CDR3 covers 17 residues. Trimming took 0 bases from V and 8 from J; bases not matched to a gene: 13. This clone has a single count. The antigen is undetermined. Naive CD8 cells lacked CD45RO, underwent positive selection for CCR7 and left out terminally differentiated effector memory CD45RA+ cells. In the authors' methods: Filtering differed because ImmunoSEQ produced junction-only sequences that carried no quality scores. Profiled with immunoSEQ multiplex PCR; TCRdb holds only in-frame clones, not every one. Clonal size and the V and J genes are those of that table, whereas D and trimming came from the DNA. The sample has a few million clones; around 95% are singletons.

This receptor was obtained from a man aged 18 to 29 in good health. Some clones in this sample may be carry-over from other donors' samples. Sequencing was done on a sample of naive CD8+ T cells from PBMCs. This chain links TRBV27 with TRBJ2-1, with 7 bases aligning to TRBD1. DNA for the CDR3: TGTGCCAGCAGTTTATCCCCCGACAGGGTTCGTCTTGATGAGCAGTTCTTC. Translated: CASSLSPDRVRLDEQFF.